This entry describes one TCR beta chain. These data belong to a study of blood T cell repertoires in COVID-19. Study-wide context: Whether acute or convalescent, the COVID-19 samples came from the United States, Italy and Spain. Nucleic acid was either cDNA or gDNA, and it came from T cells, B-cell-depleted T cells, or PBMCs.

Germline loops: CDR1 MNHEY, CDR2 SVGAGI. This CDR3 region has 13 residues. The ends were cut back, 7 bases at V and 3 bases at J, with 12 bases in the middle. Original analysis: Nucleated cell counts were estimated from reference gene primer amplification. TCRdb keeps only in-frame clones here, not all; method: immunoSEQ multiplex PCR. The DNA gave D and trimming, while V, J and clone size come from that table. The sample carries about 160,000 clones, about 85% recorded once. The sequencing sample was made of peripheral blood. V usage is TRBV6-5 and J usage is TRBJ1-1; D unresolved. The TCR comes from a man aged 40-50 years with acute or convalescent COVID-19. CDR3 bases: TGTGCCAGCACAGAGGGTGGGTACACTGAAGCTTTCTTT. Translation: CASTEGGYTEAFF.